The 16 T cell receptor beta chains below come from one sample, sequenced in a study of blood T cell repertoires in COVID-19. Assay: immunoSEQ multiplex PCR; the TCRdb copy retains only in-frame clones and omits some. The repertoire has some 350,000 clones, around 87% of them found once; the top ten carry about 3%. Sequencing was carried out using peripheral blood. These TCRs come from a human donor in a cohort sampled during active COVID-19.

This chain joins TRBV5-5 and TRBJ1-1, with D hard to call. Germline CDR1 and CDR2: SGHKS and YYEKEE (reference sequence). V shed 0 bases and J shed 3 bases, with 12 bases lying between them. This CDR3 is built from 15 residues. The CDR3 nucleotides read TGTGCCAGCAGCTTGGCTTTCTCCAGGTACACTGAAGCTTTCTTT. Residues: CASSLAFSRYTEAFF.

The V call is TRBV10-3, the J call TRBJ2-7; 12 nucleotides align to TRBD1. In germline, CDR1 is ENHRY, CDR2 SYGVKD. V gave up 3 bases and J gave up 5 bases; unmatched junction bases: 8. The CDR3 contains 16 residues. CDR3 in amino acids: CAISDPGQGAKNEQYF. The CDR3, as DNA: TGTGCCATCAGTGACCCGGGACAGGGGGCGAAAAACGAGCAGTACTTC.

V gene TRBV7-5 combines with J gene TRBJ2-1; TRBD2 is the table's D call and was not checked against the DNA. TRBV7-5 is a pseudogene. CDR3 length: 16 amino acids. Here the CDR3 DNA reads TGTGCCAGAAGCTTAAGCCTACCACGCTCCTACAATGAGCAGTTCTTC. Amino acids: CARSLSLPRSYNEQFF.

V and J are TRBV3-1 (or the pseudogene TRBV3-2) and TRBJ2-5; D remains ambiguous. Germline CDR1 is LGHDT and CDR2 is YNNKEL (reference sequence). V shed 1 base and J shed 1 base, with 7 bases lying between them. The CDR3 loop spans 14 amino acids. The DNA for the CDR3 is TGTGCCAGCAGCCAAGGAGGTGCCCAAGAGACCCAGTACTTC. Residues: CASSQGGAQETQYF.

This chain links TRBV5-4 with TRBJ2-1, with 10 bases lining up with TRBD2. Germline V CDR1 and CDR2: SGHNT, YYREEE (reference sequence). The CDR3 is 17 residues long. V lost 5 bases and J lost 0; bases outside the gene matches: 8. CDR3 bases: TGTGCCAGCAGTTGGGCTAGCGGGAGCAGCTCCTACAATGAGCAGTTCTTC. It encodes CASSWASGSSSYNEQFF.

The genes are TRBV7-9 and TRBJ2-2; D possibly corresponds to TRBD1 (6 bases). The CDR3 runs 13 residues. V was shortened by 9 bases and J by 1 base, with 9 bases between the two germline ends. Germline CDR1 is SEHNR and CDR2 is FQNEAQ (reference sequence). The CDR3 DNA reads as TGTGCCAGTCAAGGGGGGAACACCGGGGAGCTGTTTTTT. The encoded protein is CASQGGNTGELFF.

This rearrangement joins TRBV19 to TRBJ2-2; 9 bases match TRBD2. The V and J ends lost 7 bases and 2 bases, in that order; junction bases with no gene match: 2. Germline V gene data show CDR1 as LNHDA and CDR2 as SQIVND (reference sequence). CDR3 size: 14 residues. DNA of the CDR3: TGTGCCAGTATGGGACTAGCAAACACCGGGGAGCTGTTTTTT. This gives the protein CASMGLANTGELFF.

This clone has only a few counts. Other DNA variants within this sample encode the same CDR3. The chain uses TRBV10-3 and TRBJ2-1, with a tentative D call TRBD2 (5 bases). CDR3 length: 15 amino acids. V gave up 0 bases and J gave up 4 bases, with 10 bases separating them. The germline CDR1 and CDR2 sequences are ENHRY and SYGVKD. The CDR3 protein is CAISESREGYNEQFF. In nucleotides, the CDR3 is TGTGCCATCAGTGAGTCACGGGAAGGGTACAATGAGCAGTTCTTC.

This chain links TRBV27 with TRBJ2-1; TRBD1 might be the D (6 bases). The CDR3 runs to 19 residues. The V gene lost 6 bases and the J gene lost 0 bases, with 24 bases spanning the gap. Per the germline V gene, CDR1 is MNHEY and CDR2 is SMNVEV (reference sequence). Here the CDR3 DNA reads TGTGCCAGCAGCTCATCAGGGGACACACTCTCAGACTCCTACAATGAGCAGTTCTTC. Protein: CASSSSGDTLSDSYNEQFF.

This chain uses TRBV28 with TRBJ2-7; D possibly corresponds to TRBD2 (6 bases). The CDR3 loop spans 13 amino acids. With 3 bases removed from V and 3 bases from J, the gap between germline ends came to 9 bases. Germline loops: CDR1 MDHEN, CDR2 SYDVKM. The CDR3, as DNA: TGTGCCAGCAGTTTTGGTAGCGGCTACGAGCAGTACTTC. Translation: CASSFGSGYEQYF.

This clone was seen only a few times. The V call is TRBV14, the J call TRBJ1-1; the D is unclear. Germline V gene data show CDR1 as SGHDN and CDR2 as FVKESK. CDR3 size: 13 residues. Trimming pared 4 bases from V and 1 base from J, leaving 7 bases between. Written as DNA, the CDR3 is TGTGCCAGCAGCCCACAAACGAACACTGAAGCTTTCTTT. Translating it yields CASSPQTNTEAFF.

The chain has TRBV28 and TRBJ2-2, with TRBD2 matching over 10 bases. The CDR3 totals 17 residues. Unmatched junction bases numbered 11, after V lost 7 bases and J lost 3 bases. In germline, CDR1 is MDHEN, CDR2 SYDVKM. CDR3 sequence reads: CASKLAGYRGDTGELFF. Written as DNA, the CDR3 is TGTGCCAGCAAACTAGCGGGATATCGAGGGGACACCGGGGAGCTGTTTTTT.

This clone has ten or more counts. The rearrangement links TRBV6-4 to TRBJ2-2; possible D gene TRBD2, 6 bases. The V gene's germline CDR1 is MRHNA and CDR2 SNTAGT. The V gene lost 4 bases and the J gene lost 5 bases, with 11 bases spanning the gap. This CDR3 has 14 amino acids. The CDR3, as DNA: TGTGCCAGCAGTGCTGGGGGGAGTACCGGGGAGCTGTTTTTT. Translating gives CASSAGGSTGELFF.

V usage is TRBV2 and J usage is TRBJ1-5, with 7 bases lining up with TRBD1. The CDR3 has 15 residues. The germline V gene encodes CDR1 SNHLY and CDR2 FYNNEI. The V and J ends lost 5 bases and 3 bases, in that order; junction bases with no gene match: 7. The CDR3 protein is CASSPGTVPNQPQHF. CDR3 bases: TGTGCCAGCAGTCCCGGGACAGTCCCCAATCAGCCCCAGCATTTT.

The chain carries TRBV6-5 and TRBJ1-1, with 9 bases matching TRBD1. Trimming took 6 bases from V and 3 from J; bases not matched to a gene: 5. The CDR3 contains 14 residues. Germline V gene data show CDR1 as MNHEY and CDR2 as SVGAGI. The CDR3 bases are TGTGCCAGCAGCCCGGGGGACAGGGACACTGAAGCTTTCTTT. It yields the protein CASSPGDRDTEAFF.

V gene TRBV6-6 combines with J gene TRBJ2-7, with 9 bases aligning to TRBD1. The CDR3 runs 12 residues. CDR1 is MNHNY and CDR2 is SVGAGI in the germline V gene (reference sequence). With V trimmed by 6 bases and J by 7 bases, 4 bases remained unmatched. CDR3 sequence reads: CASSSGQGEQYF. CDR3 nucleotides: TGTGCCAGCAGCTCAGGACAGGGGGAGCAGTACTTC.